This is a list of T cell receptor beta chains from one sample in a study of shared clonotypes between healthy human individuals. Generated by immunoSEQ multiplex PCR, the TCRdb table keeps only in-frame clones and is missing some. The sample lists millions of clones, 93% seen once, with under 0.45% in the top ten. Material for sequencing was naive CD4+ T cells from PBMCs. The receptors derive from a man aged 18 to 30 in good health. Some clones in this sample may be carry-over from other donors' samples. Each CDR3 is given with its conserved first and last residue. The D gene is left open where the match is weak. Some rows have no size entry. The others give once, few or many, or a class for an expanded clone.

D gene,clone size,J gene,V gene,CDR3 DNA,CDR3 protein
NA,NA,TRBJ2-5,TRBV7-8,TGTGCCAGCAGCTTTGTTGGGGCGGGCCGGGGGACCCAGTACTTC,CASSFVGAGRGTQYF
NA,NA,TRBJ1-1,TRBV29-1,TGCAGCGTTGAAGACTACAGCAGGGACGGGAACACTGAAGCTTTCTTT,CSVEDYSRDGNTEAFF
NA,NA,TRBJ1-4,TRBV6-5,TGTGCCAGCAGTTGGGTGGCAACTAATGAAAAACTGTTTTTT,CASSWVATNEKLFF
NA,once,TRBJ2-2,TRBV20-1,TGCAGTGCTAGCGGGACAGGGGAGCTGTTTTTT,CSASGTGELFF
NA,NA,TRBJ2-7,TRBV20-1,TGCAGTGCTAGTCTATCCTACGAGCAGTACTTC,CSASLSYEQYF
TRBD2,NA,TRBJ2-7,TRBV7-9,TGTGCCAGCAGCTTAGAGCGGACTAGCGGGTATGTCTCCTACGAGCAGTACTTC,CASSLERTSGYVSYEQYF
NA,NA,TRBJ2-5,TRBV30,TGTGCCTGGAGTGGGGACGCACAAGAGACCCAGTACTTC,CAWSGDAQETQYF
TRBD2,NA,TRBJ2-7,TRBV11-1,TGTGCCAGCAGCAAAACCGGGACTAGCGGGTCAAGCTCCTACGAGCAGTACTTC,CASSKTGTSGSSSYEQYF
NA,NA,TRBJ1-2,TRBV10-3,TGTGCCATCAGTGACCCGGGCCTTAACTATGGCTACACCTTC,CAISDPGLNYGYTF
TRBD2,NA,TRBJ2-4,TRBV19,TGTGCCAGTAGTAGACTAGCGGCTGAGTCTGACAAAAACATTCAGTACTTC,CASSRLAAESDKNIQYF
NA,NA,TRBJ1-1,TRBV7-9,TGTGCCAGCAGGGGGGGTACGAACACTGAAGCTTTCTTT,CASRGGTNTEAFF
NA,NA,TRBJ2-1,TRBV9,TGTGCCAGCAGCGTAGCACAGGGCTCCTACAATGAGCAGTTCTTC,CASSVAQGSYNEQFF
TRBD1,NA,TRBJ1-3,TRBV19,TGTGCCACGAACTCCGGGACAGACGCGGATGGAAACACCATATATTTT,CATNSGTDADGNTIYF
NA,NA,TRBJ1-1,TRBV5-4,TGTGCCAGCAGCCCCGGGGGTCTGCACACTGAAGCTTTCTTT,CASSPGGLHTEAFF
TRBD1,NA,TRBJ2-5,TRBV28,TGTGCCAGCAAGGGAGAACAGGGGGCGCGAAGGGAGACCCAGTACTTC,CASKGEQGARRETQYF
NA,NA,TRBJ2-3,TRBV28,TGTGCCAGCCGGTTTTTCGGAGAGGGCACAGATACGCAGTATTTT,CASRFFGEGTDTQYF
NA,NA,TRBJ2-1,TRBV18,TGTGCCAGCTCACCACCGGGGGAGACCTACAATGAGCAGTTCTTC,CASSPPGETYNEQFF
NA,NA,TRBJ2-7,TRBV7-8,TGTGCCAGCAGCTTAGTTGAGACAGTCCCACCCCTTAACTCCTACGAGCAGTACTTC,CASSLVETVPPLNSYEQYF
TRBD2,NA,TRBJ2-1,TRBV5-6,TGTGCCAGCAGCTTATTTTGGACTAGCGGGAATCACAATGAGCAGTTCTTC,CASSLFWTSGNHNEQFF
TRBD2,NA,TRBJ2-1,TRBV5-1,TGCGCCAGCAGTGTAGTAGCGGGAGGGAATGAGCAGTTCTTC,CASSVVAGGNEQFF
NA,NA,TRBJ1-2,TRBV5-8,TGTGCCAGCATCTGGTTCGACTATGGCTACACCTTC,CASIWFDYGYTF
NA,once,TRBJ1-4,TRBV11-2,TGTGCCAGCAGCAGTATCACGGGGTCTAATGAAAAACTGTTTTTT,CASSSITGSNEKLFF
TRBD2,NA,TRBJ2-1,TRBV18,TGTGCCAGCTCACCTCCGGGACTAGCGGGAGGGGGATCTGAGCAGTTCTTC,CASSPPGLAGGGSEQFF
TRBD1,NA,TRBJ1-1,TRBV5-6,TGTGCCAGCAGCCATAGGACAGGGGAGAACACTGAAGCTTTCTTT,CASSHRTGENTEAFF
NA,NA,TRBJ2-2,TRBV7-8,TGTGCCAGCAGCCTAGGTTGGGGCACTTACACCGGGGAGCTGTTTTTT,CASSLGWGTYTGELFF
NA,NA,TRBJ2-1,TRBV5-8,TGTGCCAGCAGCCGGAAGTCAGTCAATGAGCAGTTCTTC,CASSRKSVNEQFF
TRBD2,once,TRBJ2-3,TRBV9,TGTGCCAGCAGCTTCGGACTAGCGAGGACAGATACGCAGTATTTT,CASSFGLARTDTQYF
NA,NA,TRBJ1-4,TRBV6-5,TGTGCCAGCACTAATAACAGGGTGCTAAATGAAAAACTGTTTTTT,CASTNNRVLNEKLFF
NA,NA,TRBJ2-1,TRBV21-1,TGTGCCAGCAGCGGACGGGGCGCGAGCGGGGGCTTTAGTGTGCAGTTCTTC,CASSGRGASGGFSVQFF
NA,once,TRBJ2-7,TRBV7-9,TGTGCCAGCAGCTTAGTGACTTCCTCCTACGAGCAGTACTTC,CASSLVTSSYEQYF
TRBD1,NA,TRBJ2-2,TRBV4-2,TGTGCCAGCAGCCCGCACCGGGACAGCCCGTACGGGGAGCTGTTTTTT,CASSPHRDSPYGELFF